This T cell receptor beta chain emerged from a study of cytomegalovirus exposure and HLA in healthy donors. Study-level information: Among 150 million to 200 million T cells, an earlier analysis found 90 million to 130 million unique TCR beta sequences.

Study findings and constraints: According to reports, the classifier identified cytomegalovirus status with high specificity and sensitivity.

This CDR3 spans 14 amino acids. Trimming left V 5 bases short and J 4 bases short, with 14 bases between. Germline V gene lookup returns CDR1 MDHEN and CDR2 SYDVKM. Comment on this clone: Its specificity is unknown.

Use of 60 Vbeta and 13 Jbeta primers characterized the PCR. TCRdb keeps only in-frame clones here, not all; method: immunoSEQ multiplex PCR. The profile shows about 140,000 clones, 73% of them singletons. Sequenced: PBMCs. The chain recombines TRBV28 with TRBJ1-2; TRBD1 is a possible D gene (6 bases). This receptor was taken from a human donor in good health. CDR3 amino acids: CASSPRTVFYGYTF. The DNA for the CDR3 is TGTGCCAGCAGTCCTCGGACAGTCTTCTATGGCTACACCTTC.